This T cell receptor beta chain came from a study of blood T cells in healthy people across ages (dated by TCRdb to about 2015). About the full investigation: Template switching captured roughly one uniquely barcoded TCR beta cDNA molecule per two T cells in model experiments. Using deep sequencing normalized with unique cDNA molecular identifiers, the study measured how TCR beta repertoire diversity changes with age. Using the same blood draw, the study looked at two additional independent replicas of 1 million unique cDNA reads for two donors, one aged 18 to 30 and the other aged 80 or older. Donors were grouped into four age groups: young (average about 15 years), middle-aged (39), aged (roughly 62) and long-lived (just over 80). General findings and caveats noted by the study authors: Bulk unsorted PBMC profiling prevented conclusive comparison of naive and antigen-experienced compartments. Because the CMV infection status of the donors was unknown, age-related changes in expanded clonotypes may potentially have been confounded. As age increased, observed TCR beta diversity per million T cells dropped in a roughly linear way, and a significant reduction was already evident by age 40. Compared with the aged group, more naive CD4+ T cells, fewer expanded clones and increased TCR diversity were shown by the long-lived group, suggesting age selection. There was a strong correlation between observed TCR beta diversity and the percentage of naive T cells measured by flow cytometry. Estimates of total diversity based on one million sequenced T cells were regarded as lower bounds and as underestimates.

As regards this clonotype: Its antigen specificity is not known. No much larger clone exists at a distance of one base, and base qualities are not known.

Receptor amplification or capture employed 5' RACE. Instrument used: Illumina HiSeq 2500. A second PCR of about 6 to 11 cycles was performed with a sample-barcoded 5' primer and a J-beta primer mix. Each TCR beta cDNA molecule received a unique molecular identifier from a template-switch 5' adaptor carrying 12 random nucleotides. Each sample yielded at least 3 million CDR3-containing paired-end reads. First-strand cDNA synthesis was performed from all RNA using the Mint cDNA synthesis kit, with priming by a TRBC-specific oligonucleotide. Following uracil-DNA glycosylase treatment, a first 18-cycle PCR with universal primers M1SS and BC2_uni_R was performed on all cDNA. The published analysis was carried out like this. Normalization of each sample was performed by random selection of 1 million high-quality reads, each carrying a distinct molecular identifier. Reads with shared molecular identifiers were discarded instead of being binned into consensus sequences. MiTCR, with a Q25 quality threshold and the strictest error-elimination algorithm, was used for CDR3 identification, clonotype clustering and error correction. A nonparametric unseen species model using Euler transformation provided a lower-bound estimate of total TCR beta diversity. TCRdb cleaned the public reads at Q25 with fastp, built clones with MiXCR and kept in-frame beta chains. Identical CDR3 proteins give one entry, which carries the most common genes and DNA. The V and J calls and clone size come from TCRdb's table, not from the authors' own analysis. The sample contains around 1,000,000 distinct CDR3 sequences, approximately 26% of them found a single time. Less than 0.85% of the sample goes to the ten largest clones.

Donors were 35 to 40 systemically healthy Caucasian individuals from Russia aged roughly 6 to 95 years. Each donor gave about 9.7 milliliters of peripheral blood, drawn into EDTA-treated Vacutainer tubes. Ficoll-Paque density-gradient centrifugation was used to isolate PBMCs, with at least 6.5 million per sample. Trizol reagent was used to extract total RNA from PBMCs, with at least 5.5 micrograms per sample. For every donor, flow cytometry on a PBMC aliquot measured the percentage of naive CD45RAhigh/CD27high T cells. The data were also submitted as part of a second study, on T cells of mothers and their children. The second study, in turn, reports: Nine systemically healthy Caucasian individuals served as donors, namely three mothers together with their six children. cDNA synthesis consumed the entire amount of extracted RNA, loaded at about 1.6 ug RNA in each 15 ul reaction. Sample barcodes and 2-4 random nucleotides were added via the M1S primer in the second PCR. More than 9 million TCR beta CDR3 reads were obtained from each mother, and millions of reads were obtained from each child. Thymic selection shapes the output of TCR recombination in a similar way in related and unrelated pairs, and inherited differences have a minor effect. Normalized repertoire overlap was always slightly but never significantly higher in related than unrelated mother-child pairs. No persistent microchimeric T cell clones were detected, at a sensitivity of approximately 90 clones per million clonotypes. In the study, deep NGS was used to compare the TCR beta repertoires of mothers and children, and features distinguishing related mother-child pairs from unrelated individuals were sought. On average, the children were approximately 11 +/- 4 years old, while the mothers were approximately 40 +/- 4 years old. After adapter ligation was performed with NEBNext reagents, the libraries were sequenced on an Illumina HiSeq 2000 with 100+100 nt paired-end reads. To prevent cross-contamination, the mother and child libraries were prepared a month apart and were sequenced in separate runs. For each donor, between roughly 450,000 and 2,200,000 distinct TCR beta clonotypes were identified. Naive TCR beta clonotypes were estimated from low-frequency clonotypes matched to each donor's FACS-determined naive share, without sorting.

This receptor was identified in a girl aged 2-10 years in good health. What was sequenced was blood.

The CDR3 protein: CSAQQRESYEQYF. In nucleotide form, the sequence is TGCAGTGCTCAACAGCGGGAGAGCTACGAGCAGTACTTC. Recombination linked TRBV20-1 to TRBJ2-5; the central 8 bases match TRBD2. The J call could be wrong; TRBJ2-7 is a better fit for the DNA end. Counted from cysteine to phenylalanine, this CDR3 has 13 amino acids. Only the CDR3 part of the read is kept: 39 bases, read in frame from the first base. The germline V gene (reference sequence) supplies CDR1 DFQATT and CDR2 SNEGSKA.